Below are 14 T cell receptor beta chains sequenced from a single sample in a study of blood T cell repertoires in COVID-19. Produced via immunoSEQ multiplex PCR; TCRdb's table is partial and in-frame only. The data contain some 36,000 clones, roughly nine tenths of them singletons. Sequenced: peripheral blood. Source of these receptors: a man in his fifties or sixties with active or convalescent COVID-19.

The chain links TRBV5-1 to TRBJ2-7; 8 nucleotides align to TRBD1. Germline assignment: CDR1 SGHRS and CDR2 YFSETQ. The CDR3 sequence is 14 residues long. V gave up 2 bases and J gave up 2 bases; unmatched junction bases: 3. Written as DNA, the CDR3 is TGCGCCAGCAGCTTATCAGGGGGCCCCTACGAGCAGTACTTC. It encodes CASSLSGGPYEQYF.

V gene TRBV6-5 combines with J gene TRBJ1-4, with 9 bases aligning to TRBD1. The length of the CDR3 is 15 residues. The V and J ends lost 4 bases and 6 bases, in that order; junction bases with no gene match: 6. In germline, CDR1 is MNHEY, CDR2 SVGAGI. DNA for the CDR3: TGTGCCAGCAGTTCACAGGGGGCGAGGGATGAAAAACTGTTTTTT. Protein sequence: CASSSQGARDEKLFF.

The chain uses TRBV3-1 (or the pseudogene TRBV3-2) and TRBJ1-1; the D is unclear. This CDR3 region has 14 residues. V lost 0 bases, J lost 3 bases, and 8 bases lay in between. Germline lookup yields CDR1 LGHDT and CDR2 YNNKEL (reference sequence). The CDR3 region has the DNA TGTGCCAGCAGCCAAGATTGGGAGCACACTGAAGCTTTCTTT. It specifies CASSQDWEHTEAFF.

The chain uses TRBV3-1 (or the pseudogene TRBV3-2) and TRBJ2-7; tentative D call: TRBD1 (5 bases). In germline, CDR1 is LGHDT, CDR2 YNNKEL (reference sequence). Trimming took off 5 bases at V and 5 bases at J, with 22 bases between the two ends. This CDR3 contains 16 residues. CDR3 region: CASSSTVPISLDEQYF. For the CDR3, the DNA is TGTGCCAGCAGCTCGACAGTTCCCATTTCGTTAGACGAGCAGTACTTC.

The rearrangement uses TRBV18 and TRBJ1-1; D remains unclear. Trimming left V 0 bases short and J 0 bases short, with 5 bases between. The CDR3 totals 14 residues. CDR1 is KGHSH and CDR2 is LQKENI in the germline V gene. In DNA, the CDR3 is TGTGCCAGCTCACCACCCCCAATGAACACTGAAGCTTTCTTT. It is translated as CASSPPPMNTEAFF.

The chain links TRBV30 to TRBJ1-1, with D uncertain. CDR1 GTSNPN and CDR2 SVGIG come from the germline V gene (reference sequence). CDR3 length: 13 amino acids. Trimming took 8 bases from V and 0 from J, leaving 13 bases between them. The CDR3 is CARTGEVNTEAFF. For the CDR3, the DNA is TGTGCCCGGACCGGGGAAGTGAACACTGAAGCTTTCTTT. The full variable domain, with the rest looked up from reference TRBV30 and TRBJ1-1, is SQTIHQWPATLVQPVGSPLSLECTVEGTSNPNLYWYRQAAGRGLQLLFYSVGIGQISSEVPQNLSASRPQDRQFILSSKKLLLSDSGFYLCARTGEVNTEAFFGQGTRLTVV.

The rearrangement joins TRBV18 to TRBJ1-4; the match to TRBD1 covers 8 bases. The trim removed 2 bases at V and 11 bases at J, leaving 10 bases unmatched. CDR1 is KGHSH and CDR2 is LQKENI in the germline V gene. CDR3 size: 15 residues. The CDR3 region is CASSPGDRPKVKLFF. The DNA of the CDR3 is TGTGCCAGCTCACCAGGGGACAGGCCCAAGGTGAAACTGTTTTTT.

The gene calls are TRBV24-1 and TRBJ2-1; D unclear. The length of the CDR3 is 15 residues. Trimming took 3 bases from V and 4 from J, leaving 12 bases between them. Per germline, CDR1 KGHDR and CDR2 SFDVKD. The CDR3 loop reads CATSDPGSQYNEQFF. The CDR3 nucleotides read TGTGCCACCAGTGATCCCGGGTCCCAGTACAATGAGCAGTTCTTC.

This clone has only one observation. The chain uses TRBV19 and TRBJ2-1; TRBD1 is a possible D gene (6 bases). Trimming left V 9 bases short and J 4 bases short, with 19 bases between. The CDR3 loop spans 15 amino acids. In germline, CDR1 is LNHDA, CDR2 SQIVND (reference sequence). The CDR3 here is CASLPGGGAYNEQFF. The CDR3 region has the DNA TGTGCCAGCCTTCCCGGTGGGGGCGCGTACAATGAGCAGTTCTTC.

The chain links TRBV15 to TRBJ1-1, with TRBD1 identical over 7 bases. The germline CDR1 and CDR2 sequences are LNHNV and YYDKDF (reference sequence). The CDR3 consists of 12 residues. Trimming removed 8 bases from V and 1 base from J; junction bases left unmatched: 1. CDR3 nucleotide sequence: TGTGCCACCGGGACAGAGAACACTGAAGCTTTCTTT. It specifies CATGTENTEAFF. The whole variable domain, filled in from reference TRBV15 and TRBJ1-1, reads DAMVIQNPRYQVTQFGKPVTLSCSQTLNHNVMYWYQQKSSQAPKLLFHYYDKDFNNEADTPDNFQSRRPNTSFCFLDIRSPGLGDTAMYLCATGTENTEAFFGQGTRLTVV.

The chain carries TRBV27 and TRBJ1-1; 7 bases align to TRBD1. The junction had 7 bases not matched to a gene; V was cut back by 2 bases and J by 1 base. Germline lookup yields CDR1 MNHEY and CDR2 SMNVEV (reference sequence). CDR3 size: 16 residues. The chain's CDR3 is CASSLHSRGPNTEAFF. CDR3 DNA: TGTGCCAGCAGTTTACATTCGAGGGGGCCGAACACTGAAGCTTTCTTT.

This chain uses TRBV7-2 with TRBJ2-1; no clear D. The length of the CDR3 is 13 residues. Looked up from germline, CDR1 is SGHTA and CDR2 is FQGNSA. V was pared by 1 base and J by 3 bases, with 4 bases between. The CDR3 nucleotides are TGTGCCAGCAGCTTAGTGAGCTACAATGAGCAGTTCTTC. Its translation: CASSLVSYNEQFF.

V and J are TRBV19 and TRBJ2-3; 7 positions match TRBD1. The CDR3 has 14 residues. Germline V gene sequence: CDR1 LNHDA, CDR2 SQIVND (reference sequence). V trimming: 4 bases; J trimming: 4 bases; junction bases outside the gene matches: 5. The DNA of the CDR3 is TGTGCCAGTAGTAAACAGGGGTCGGCAGATACGCAGTATTTT. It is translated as CASSKQGSADTQYF.

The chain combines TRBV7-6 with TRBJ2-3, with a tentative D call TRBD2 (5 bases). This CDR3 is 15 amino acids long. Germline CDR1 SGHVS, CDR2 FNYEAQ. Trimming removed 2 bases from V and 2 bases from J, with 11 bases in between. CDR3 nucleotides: TGTGCCAGCAGCTTAATTGGCGGGTCCACAGATACGCAGTATTTT. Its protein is CASSLIGGSTDTQYF.